The sequence of this TCR beta chain was determined in a study of cytomegalovirus exposure and HLA in healthy donors. The PCR was carried out with 60 Vbeta primers and 13 Jbeta primers. TCRdb keeps only in-frame clones here, not all; method: immunoSEQ multiplex PCR. The top ten hold about 6.8% of the sample, which has 170,000 or so clones, 70% to 85% seen once. General observations from the study: When analyzed later, a missense DCLRE1C variant was found to be linked to TCR beta V- and J-gene trimming. A reported reduction in N-insertions relative to the roughly 700-donor mean was seen in an Asian-associated ancestry cluster in a later analysis.

A word on this clone: Its cognate antigen is unknown.

Germline lookup yields CDR1 GTSNPN and CDR2 SVGIG (reference sequence). Between the trimmed V and J ends, which lost 5 bases and 4 bases, there was a span of 8 bases. The CDR3 extends over 11 amino acids. This sequence originates from a man aged 50 to 59 in good health and CMV-seropositive. Sequencing input: PBMCs. The chain uses TRBV30 and TRBJ2-5, with a possible D match to TRBD1 (6 bases). The chain's CDR3 is CAWGQSETQYF. Written as DNA, the CDR3 is TGTGCCTGGGGACAGTCAGAGACCCAGTACTTC. The variable domain in full, with the rest retrieved from reference TRBV30 and TRBJ2-5, is SQTIHQWPATLVQPVGSPLSLECTVEGTSNPNLYWYRQAAGRGLQLLFYSVGIGQISSEVPQNLSASRPQDRQFILSSKKLLLSDSGFYLCAWGQSETQYFGPGTRLLVL.